A single TCR beta chain is shown here with its context. Its antigen remains unidentified. The sample holds no much larger clone one base away, and base qualities are not on file. Relative to germline, V is 5 bases shorter and J is 7 bases shorter, with 11 bases between their ends. CDR1 and CDR2 were assigned from the germline V gene as SQVTM and ANQGSEA. The CDR3 numbers 11 residues from cysteine through phenylalanine. The sequence is cut down to CDR3 DNA, 33 bases in frame from base 1. The immunoSEQ Assay was the method used to sequence TCRbeta CDR3 regions. After extraction, genomic DNA underwent amplification by bias-controlled multiplex PCR, followed by high-throughput sequencing. As for how the authors treated the data: Collapsing and filtering of sequences were performed to quantify the absolute abundance of each unique TCRbeta CDR3 region. T cell fraction was estimated by normalizing TCRbeta template counts to usable DNA, which was measured by amplifying reference genes present in all nucleated cells. Repertoire TCRs were annotated as SARS-CoV-2-specific by exact matching of V gene, CDR3 amino acid sequence and J gene to a known reactive TCR set. MIRA supplied the reference SARS-CoV-2 TCR set, which was filtered for enrichment in COVID-19-positive ImmuneCODE repertoires so that public or cross-reactive TCRs were removed. Based on the MIRA antigens, annotated TCRs were further analysed at the level of specific ORF or position within ORF. Breadth was defined as the number of annotated unique rearrangements divided by the total number of unique productive rearrangements, and depth was defined as the summed frequency of the annotated unique rearrangements. Group comparisons of TCR breadth used two-sided Wilcoxon rank-sum tests. TCRdb's version of the immuneACCESS table is confined to in-frame rearrangements and falls short of the full clone set. An unresolved V gene accounts for under half of the shortfall where checked; the remainder is of unknown origin. The DNA gave D and trimming, while V, J and clone size come from that table. This sample is represented by over 350,000 clones; approximately 90% of them were singletons. 3.5% of the sample is taken by the ten largest.

The sample belongs to a study of Ad26.COV2.S vaccination and SARS-CoV-2 variants (dated by TCRdb to about 2021). Describing the broader study: Vaccine-arm donors came from COV1001, a multicentre, randomized, double-blind, placebo-controlled phase I-IIa trial of Ad26.COV2.S in healthy adults. The specificity and breadth of SARS-CoV-2-reactive T cell receptors after Ad26.COV2.S vaccination were assessed by TCRbeta repertoire sequencing. A total of around 32 samples were included in the TCR-sequenced set, comprising some 20 Ad26.COV2.S vaccine recipients, 5 placebo recipients and 8 SARS-CoV-2 convalescent individuals. Participants in the trial were split at random into five groups of five each, receiving low-dose or high-dose Ad26.COV2.S once or twice, or else placebo on both occasions. Throughout the experiments and outcome assessment, investigators stayed blinded to trial group allocation. Ad26.COV2.S was administered intramuscularly at a dose of 5x10^10 or 1x10^11 viral particles, either as one shot or as two shots given 56 days apart.

The intended sense of this specimen's treatment or condition label: around 19 received Ad26.COV2.S at low or high dose, single or two shots; a few received placebo; per-sample allocation not given. Repertoires of vaccine and placebo recipients were sequenced from samples taken on day 63 after the first injection. Between 29 July and 7 August 2020, Cohort 1b enrolled fewer than 30 adults aged 18-55 years at one site in Boston, USA. As a vaccine, Ad26.COV2.S was a replication-incompetent adenovirus type 26 vector that expressed a prefusion-stabilized SARS-CoV-2 spike protein derived from the original Wuhan strain. General study outcomes and caveats: The study lacked the statistical power to compare responses across vaccine doses or regimens. Substantial breadth of spike-specific CD8+ and CD4+ T cell responses was reported after vaccination. Spike-specific TCR breadth was higher in Ad26.COV2.S recipients than in placebo recipients (P = 0.0014). Vaccine and placebo recipients had comparable non-spike TCR breadth, which fits with the vaccine containing only spike. The authors noted that the TCR breadth and depth analyses may have underestimated total T cell responses.

This chain joins TRBV29-1 to TRBJ1-1, with no D gene named confidently. The source material was peripheral blood, sampled in a trial of Ad26.COV2.S vaccine versus placebo. This clonotype originated in a person between 18 and 59 years old who received the Ad26.COV2.S COVID-19 vaccine or a placebo. The DNA sequence is TGCAGCGTTCCATGGTTCGGTGAAGCTTTCTTT. Translated, this gives CSVPWFGEAFF.